In this sample, the clone carrying this T cell receptor beta chain turned up once. Its antigen is unidentified. Template switching by 5'RACE produced TCR cDNA, adding a universal primer site and UMIs. TCRdb passed the 5' RACE reads through MiXCR, listing each CDR3 protein once. The sample has 300,000 to 400,000 distinct CDR3 sequences; approximately 12% are singletons. This sample was included in a study of T cells after yellow fever vaccination. Study-wide results and limits: Re-detected after boosting: most primary clones, more than 95% of CD4 and about 85% of CD8.

Germline V gives CDR1 MGHDK, CDR2 SYGVNS. CDR3 length: 14 residues. V was pared by 6 bases and J by 3 bases, with 8 bases of the junction left unmatched. The chain combines TRBV25-1 with TRBJ2-7; 7 positions match TRBD1. The input for sequencing was CD4+ T cells sorted from PBMCs, taken 15 days after the yellow fever booster vaccination. The clonotype was recovered from a man younger than 35 who received the YFV17D yellow fever vaccine. The chain's CDR3 is CASSDPGQYYEQYV. The CDR3 nucleotides are TGTGCCAGCAGCGATCCGGGACAGTACTACGAGCAGTACGTC.